These T cell receptor beta chains were read from a single sample in a study of T-cell reconstitution after alpha-beta-depleted transplantation in children. TCRdb reanalysed the PCR reads using MiXCR and keeps one entry per CDR3 protein. The table has some 830,000 distinct CDR3 sequences, 16% seen once. Sequenced material: PBMCs, mostly from graft donor cells, taken 360 days after TCRalphabeta/CD19-depleted stem cell transplant. The source of these receptors is a male patient between 5 and 17 years old who had a stem cell transplant for acute lymphoblastic leukemia, so the T cells may come from the graft donor. The conserved cysteine and the conserved F or W are not part of the CDR3 here.

j_call	v_call	cdr3_aa
TRBJ2-7	TRBV2	ASRGQFNEQY
TRBJ2-1	TRBV12-3/TRBV12-4	ASSLEAPYNEQF
TRBJ2-7	TRBV20-1	SASVLATYEQY
TRBJ2-3	TRBV7-3	ASSEGRGTDTQY
TRBJ2-7	TRBV18	ASSPRDRDSYEQY
TRBJ1-5	TRBV5-1	ASSLGPFSNQPQH
TRBJ2-1	TRBV10-3	AISGPVVQSSYNEQF
TRBJ2-1	TRBV12-3/TRBV12-4	ASSPYLDNEQF
TRBJ2-3	TRBV11-2	ASSDVGYTQY
TRBJ2-7	TRBV5-4	ASRGTGTVDDEQY
TRBJ2-7	TRBV29-1	SGVGTSGNEQY
TRBJ1-1	TRBV18	TSSPKQGNTEAF
TRBJ2-1	TRBV11-2	ASTSARVSSYNEQF
TRBJ2-2	TRBV7-9	ASSRREGELF
TRBJ2-7	TRBV7-6	ASSNIGSPYEQY
TRBJ2-1	TRBV15	ATSRTLAVRRDEQF
TRBJ2-5	TRBV12-3/TRBV12-4	ASSLFGASGSGETQY
TRBJ2-2	TRBV6-1	ASSQAGGVGGELF
TRBJ2-4	TRBV5-1	ASSLGLAGVSGKNIQY
TRBJ2-3	TRBV5-1	ASSLVSGTADTQY
TRBJ1-5	TRBV4-1	ASSQGAGPRGNQPQH
TRBJ2-7	TRBV12-3/TRBV12-4	ASSLGLAGDQQY
TRBJ2-7	TRBV6-1	ASSPGRGPYEQY
TRBJ1-2	TRBV10-3	AISGPGQGAYGYT
TRBJ1-5	TRBV5-1	ASSLETSAYPERRH
TRBJ2-5	TRBV5-1	ASSGGNGETQY
TRBJ2-7	TRBV7-9	ASSLGGRLYEQY
TRBJ2-3	TRBV5-1	ASSPPSTGTDTQY
TRBJ2-7	TRBV9	ASSFGPRDRFYEQY
TRBJ2-3	TRBV5-5	ASSWPGQGTDTQY
TRBJ2-1	TRBV28	ASSLNSGRAFNNEQF
TRBJ1-5	TRBV5-1	ASSWAAGGNQPQH
TRBJ1-1	TRBV20-1	SARDPYLGPNTEAF
TRBJ2-7	TRBV7-9	ASSPQTSRSYEQY
TRBJ1-1	TRBV27	ASSLSAGYTEAF
TRBJ2-1	TRBV12-3/TRBV12-4	ASRPSRRSSYNEQF
TRBJ1-5	TRBV12-3/TRBV12-4	ASSLVGSNQPQH
TRBJ2-3	TRBV10-3	AISDVGAGTDTQY
TRBJ2-7	TRBV5-1	ASSLSVAGSEQY
TRBJ2-2	TRBV7-9	ASSPFPVPAIDGELF
TRBJ2-1	TRBV5-1	ASSLAKTSGYEQF
TRBJ1-4	TRBV7-9	ASSPSQGPNEKLF
TRBJ2-1	TRBV30	AWRMSQEYNEQF
TRBJ2-5	TRBV6-5	ASSYEIGTQY
TRBJ2-5	TRBV7-9	ASAPAGETQY
TRBJ2-7	TRBV7-9	ASSLLGAGGTREQY
TRBJ2-3	TRBV20-1	SGTGFSTTDTQY
TRBJ2-1	TRBV13	ASSLGRPAGGAYNEQF
TRBJ2-7	TRBV3-1	ASSPWTGGLAFAYEQY
TRBJ2-7	TRBV20-1	SARRSGRAIYEQY
TRBJ1-5	TRBV20-1	SATTTGGRNQPQH
TRBJ1-1	TRBV7-9	ASSLTGDTEAF
TRBJ2-1	TRBV3-1	ASRTEGNEQF
TRBJ2-3	TRBV12-5	ASGLARTGPDTQY
TRBJ2-1	TRBV7-9	ASSLVRQYSPEQF
TRBJ2-1	TRBV29-1	SVGENEQF
TRBJ2-5	TRBV7-9	ASSDRLGETQY
TRBJ2-1	TRBV9	ASSIPPEGGRATSYNEQF
TRBJ2-7	TRBV7-9	ASSLGPGLSTYEQY